These T cell receptor beta chains were read from a single sample in a study of OX40 agonist ivuxolimab in advanced cancers. Repertoires were generated with immunoSEQ multiplex PCR, while TCRdb's copy carries only in-frame clones and drops some. The table lists around 35,000 clones, about 90% of them singletons. The sequencing used CD4+ or CD8+ T cells sorted from blood, collected in a trial of the OX40 agonist ivuxolimab. The receptor set was obtained from an adult with an advanced solid tumor such as melanoma, head and neck, liver or kidney cancer. CDR3s include the opening cysteine and the closing phenylalanine or tryptophan. Fields, in order: D gene, clone size, V gene, J gene, CDR3 protein, CDR3 DNA. A D gene is named only where the DNA matches it firmly. Clone size is stated in some rows and not others, as once, few, many or a class when expanded.

D gene: NA; clone size: NA; V gene: TRBV5-8; J gene: TRBJ2-7; CDR3 protein: CASSLAGRLDYEQYF; CDR3 DNA: TGTGCCAGCAGCTTGGCCGGAAGGTTGGACTACGAGCAGTACTTC
D gene: NA; clone size: NA; V gene: TRBV2; J gene: TRBJ1-2; CDR3 protein: CASPPRGGRFNGYTF; CDR3 DNA: TGTGCCAGCCCACCAAGGGGGGGGCGCTTTAATGGCTACACCTTC
D gene: NA; clone size: NA; V gene: TRBV7-2; J gene: TRBJ2-5; CDR3 protein: CASSQTGRGETQYF; CDR3 DNA: TGTGCCAGCAGCCAGACAGGGCGGGGAGAGACCCAGTACTTC
D gene: NA; clone size: once; V gene: TRBV5-5; J gene: TRBJ2-7; CDR3 protein: CASSLDVYEQYF; CDR3 DNA: TGTGCCAGCAGCTTGGATGTCTACGAGCAGTACTTC
D gene: NA; clone size: NA; V gene: TRBV30; J gene: TRBJ1-1; CDR3 protein: CAGRRGNTEAFF; CDR3 DNA: TGTGCCGGCCGGCGGGGGAACACTGAAGCTTTCTTT
D gene: NA; clone size: NA; V gene: TRBV7-6; J gene: TRBJ2-7; CDR3 protein: CASSGTREYEQYF; CDR3 DNA: TGTGCCAGCAGTGGGACGCGAGAATACGAGCAGTACTTC
D gene: NA; clone size: NA; V gene: TRBV4-1; J gene: TRBJ1-5; CDR3 protein: CASSQVLDQPQHF; CDR3 DNA: TGCGCCAGCAGCCAAGTTCTCGATCAGCCCCAGCATTTT
D gene: NA; clone size: NA; V gene: TRBV4-3; J gene: TRBJ2-2; CDR3 protein: CASSQYRETGELFF; CDR3 DNA: TGCGCCAGCAGTCAGTACAGGGAGACCGGGGAGCTGTTTTTT
D gene: TRBD2; clone size: NA; V gene: TRBV5-6; J gene: TRBJ2-3; CDR3 protein: CASSLAGGPGDTQYF; CDR3 DNA: TGTGCCAGCAGCTTAGCGGGGGGGCCTGGAGATACGCAGTATTTT
D gene: TRBD2; clone size: NA; V gene: TRBV27; J gene: TRBJ2-5; CDR3 protein: CASSLSRRGGPETQYF; CDR3 DNA: TGTGCCAGCAGTTTATCAAGGCGGGGGGGCCCTGAGACCCAGTACTTC
D gene: TRBD1; clone size: NA; V gene: TRBV19; J gene: TRBJ2-2; CDR3 protein: CASSIGDRVNTGELFF; CDR3 DNA: TGTGCCAGTAGTATAGGGGACAGGGTGAACACCGGGGAGCTGTTTTTT
D gene: NA; clone size: NA; V gene: TRBV4-3; J gene: TRBJ2-6; CDR3 protein: CASSQAIPGANVLTF; CDR3 DNA: TGCGCCAGCAGCCAAGCTATCCCTGGGGCCAACGTCCTGACTTTC
D gene: TRBD1; clone size: NA; V gene: TRBV30; J gene: TRBJ1-2; CDR3 protein: CAWSIGTGNYGYTF; CDR3 DNA: TGTGCCTGGAGTATAGGGACAGGGAACTATGGCTACACCTTC
D gene: TRBD1; clone size: NA; V gene: TRBV13; J gene: TRBJ1-1; CDR3 protein: CASSPRGGNTEAFF; CDR3 DNA: TGTGCCAGCAGTCCCAGGGGGGGGAACACTGAAGCTTTCTTT
D gene: TRBD1; clone size: NA; V gene: TRBV7-9; J gene: TRBJ1-1; CDR3 protein: CASSLEGASEAFF; CDR3 DNA: TGTGCCAGCAGCTTAGAGGGGGCCAGTGAAGCTTTCTTT
D gene: NA; clone size: NA; V gene: TRBV4-1; J gene: TRBJ1-3; CDR3 protein: CASSQRTDGNTIYF; CDR3 DNA: TGCGCCAGCAGCCAGCGGACGGACGGAAACACCATATATTTT
D gene: NA; clone size: NA; V gene: TRBV6-5; J gene: TRBJ1-1; CDR3 protein: CASRASFSMNTEAFF; CDR3 DNA: TGTGCCAGCCGTGCAAGTTTTTCCATGAACACTGAAGCTTTCTTT
D gene: TRBD1; clone size: NA; V gene: TRBV19; J gene: TRBJ2-1; CDR3 protein: CASTGQGAYNEQFF; CDR3 DNA: TGTGCCAGTACGGGGCAGGGGGCCTACAATGAGCAGTTCTTC
D gene: NA; clone size: NA; V gene: TRBV9; J gene: TRBJ1-2; CDR3 protein: CASSGVTNYGYTF; CDR3 DNA: TGTGCCAGCAGCGGCGTCACAAACTATGGCTACACCTTC
D gene: NA; clone size: NA; V gene: TRBV19; J gene: TRBJ1-1; CDR3 protein: CASWGFVGWGTEAFF; CDR3 DNA: TGTGCCAGTTGGGGTTTTGTCGGTTGGGGCACTGAAGCTTTCTTT
D gene: NA; clone size: medium-sized; V gene: TRBV6-6; J gene: TRBJ2-7; CDR3 protein: CASSLRGWDEQYF; CDR3 DNA: TGTGCCAGCAGTTTAAGGGGGTGGGACGAGCAGTACTTC
D gene: NA; clone size: NA; V gene: TRBV4-1; J gene: TRBJ1-1; CDR3 protein: CASSQVGSNTEAFF; CDR3 DNA: TGCGCCAGCAGCCAAGTGGGATCGAACACTGAAGCTTTCTTT
D gene: NA; clone size: NA; V gene: TRBV13; J gene: TRBJ2-3; CDR3 protein: CASSSRLPGALSTDTQYF; CDR3 DNA: TGTGCCAGCAGCTCCAGGCTCCCAGGGGCCTTAAGCACAGATACGCAGTATTTT
D gene: TRBD1; clone size: NA; V gene: TRBV7-9; J gene: TRBJ1-1; CDR3 protein: CASRGDSYTEAFF; CDR3 DNA: TGTGCCAGCAGGGGGGACAGTTACACTGAAGCTTTCTTT
D gene: NA; clone size: NA; V gene: TRBV16; J gene: TRBJ2-7; CDR3 protein: CASSPPTDTGFLLYEQYF; CDR3 DNA: TGTGCCAGCAGCCCCCCCACAGACACAGGGTTTCTACTCTACGAGCAGTACTTC
D gene: NA; clone size: few; V gene: TRBV30; J gene: TRBJ1-1; CDR3 protein: CAWSVLGTEAFF; CDR3 DNA: TGTGCCTGGAGTGTACTTGGCACTGAAGCTTTCTTT
D gene: TRBD1; clone size: NA; V gene: TRBV19; J gene: TRBJ1-2; CDR3 protein: CASSKTGGIYGYTF; CDR3 DNA: TGTGCCAGTAGTAAGACAGGGGGAATCTATGGCTACACCTTC
D gene: NA; clone size: NA; V gene: TRBV18; J gene: TRBJ1-1; CDR3 protein: CASSRVNTEAFF; CDR3 DNA: TGTGCCAGCTCAAGGGTGAACACTGAAGCTTTCTTT
D gene: TRBD1; clone size: NA; V gene: TRBV5-1; J gene: TRBJ2-5; CDR3 protein: CASSATGGAETQYF; CDR3 DNA: TGCGCCAGCAGCGCCACAGGGGGCGCGGAGACCCAGTACTTC
D gene: NA; clone size: NA; V gene: TRBV6-4; J gene: TRBJ2-1; CDR3 protein: CASSTSRSSYNEQFF; CDR3 DNA: NA
D gene: TRBD1; clone size: NA; V gene: TRBV6-1; J gene: TRBJ2-2; CDR3 protein: CAISEFTGGPNTGELFF; CDR3 DNA: TGTGCCATCAGTGAGTTCACAGGGGGCCCGAACACCGGGGAGCTGTTTTTT
D gene: TRBD2; clone size: NA; V gene: TRBV5-6; J gene: TRBJ2-7; CDR3 protein: CASSLSPAGAFYEQYF; CDR3 DNA: TGTGCCAGCAGCTTGTCCCCAGCGGGGGCTTTCTACGAGCAGTACTTC
D gene: TRBD2; clone size: NA; V gene: TRBV4-3; J gene: TRBJ2-7; CDR3 protein: CASSQDKAGGREQYF; CDR3 DNA: TGCGCCAGCAGCCAAGATAAGGCGGGGGGGAGAGAGCAGTACTTC
D gene: NA; clone size: NA; V gene: TRBV5-4; J gene: TRBJ2-1; CDR3 protein: CASSFPGQSEQFF; CDR3 DNA: TGTGCCAGCAGCTTTCCGGGACAAAGTGAGCAGTTCTTC
D gene: NA; clone size: NA; V gene: TRBV7-3; J gene: TRBJ2-7; CDR3 protein: CASKASALPGYEQYF; CDR3 DNA: TGTGCCAGCAAAGCCAGTGCTCTTCCTGGCTACGAGCAGTACTTC
D gene: TRBD1; clone size: NA; V gene: TRBV4-1; J gene: TRBJ2-6; CDR3 protein: CASSQDHGDRFFSGANVLTF; CDR3 DNA: TGCGCCAGCAGCCAAGATCATGGGGACAGGTTTTTCTCTGGGGCCAACGTCCTGACTTTC
D gene: NA; clone size: NA; V gene: TRBV7-9; J gene: TRBJ1-5; CDR3 protein: CASSGTGDTHSNQPQHF; CDR3 DNA: TGTGCGAGCTCAGGAACCGGGGACACACATAGCAATCAGCCCCAGCATTTT
D gene: NA; clone size: few; V gene: TRBV11-3; J gene: TRBJ2-7; CDR3 protein: CASSFGGGETYEQYF; CDR3 DNA: TGTGCCAGCAGCTTTGGTGGCGGGGAGACCTACGAGCAGTACTTC
D gene: NA; clone size: once; V gene: TRBV10-3; J gene: TRBJ2-7; CDR3 protein: CAISPSLGPSYEQYF; CDR3 DNA: TGTGCCATCAGTCCTTCCCTTGGACCTTCCTACGAGCAGTACTTC
D gene: TRBD2; clone size: NA; V gene: TRBV15; J gene: TRBJ2-1; CDR3 protein: CATRSGGSDNEQFF; CDR3 DNA: TGTGCCACCAGGAGCGGGGGTTCCGACAATGAGCAGTTCTTC
D gene: NA; clone size: NA; V gene: TRBV6-1; J gene: TRBJ1-5; CDR3 protein: CASSSDRILTPQHF; CDR3 DNA: TGTGCCAGCAGTTCAGACAGAATACTCACGCCCCAGCATTTT
D gene: NA; clone size: NA; V gene: TRBV4-1; J gene: TRBJ2-7; CDR3 protein: CASSQTPLAYEQYF; CDR3 DNA: TGCGCCAGCAGCCAGACCCCTCTGGCTTACGAGCAGTACTTC
D gene: NA; clone size: NA; V gene: TRBV19; J gene: TRBJ1-5; CDR3 protein: CASSWDLDSNQPQHF; CDR3 DNA: TGTGCCAGTAGTTGGGACCTGGATAGCAATCAGCCCCAGCATTTT
D gene: NA; clone size: NA; V gene: TRBV13; J gene: TRBJ2-7; CDR3 protein: CASSLGGTSYEQYF; CDR3 DNA: TGTGCCAGCAGCTTAGGCGGGACCTCCTACGAGCAGTACTTC